A selection of T cell receptor beta chains follows, all from one sample in a study of blood T cells in healthy people across ages. Each CDR3 protein is one row after TCRdb ran MiXCR on the 5' RACE reads. The table shows 450,000 to 700,000 distinct CDR3 sequences, with 27% occurring only once. The specimen was blood. These TCRs come from a woman aged 70-85 years in good health. The CDR3 runs from the conserved cysteine through the conserved F or W. The D gene is left open where the match is weak. Some rows mark clone size as missing; the rest say once, few, many or name a class of expanded clone.

V gene,D gene,J gene,clone size,CDR3 DNA,CDR3 protein
TRBV9,NA,TRBJ2-5,NA,TGTGCCAGCGGAGTTACTAGCTCCGGAGAGACCCAGTACTTC,CASGVTSSGETQYF
TRBV7-9,NA,TRBJ1-4,NA,TGTGCCAGCAGCTTCTATCAGGACGGCGAAAAACTGTTTTTT,CASSFYQDGEKLFF
TRBV30,NA,TRBJ1-2,few,TGTGCCTGGAGTGTACAACGCTATGGCTACACCTTC,CAWSVQRYGYTF
TRBV24-1,NA,TRBJ2-7,NA,TGTGCCACCAGTGGAGGATACGAGCAGTACTTC,CATSGGYEQYF
TRBV20-1,NA,TRBJ2-5,many,TGCAGTGCTAGAGATTGGGGCGGGGTACAAGAGACCCAGTACTTC,CSARDWGGVQETQYF
TRBV5-5,TRBD1,TRBJ1-6,many,TGTGCCAGCAGCTTGGCCTGGGACAGGGTTTCACCCCTCCACTTT,CASSLAWDRVSPLHF
TRBV7-9,NA,TRBJ2-3,few,TGTGCCAGCAGCTACGGGGCAGCGGCGGGAGATACGCAGTATTTT,CASSYGAAAGDTQYF
TRBV20-1,NA,TRBJ2-2,NA,TGCAGTGCCCCGGCGCGGGTCACCGGGGAGCTGTTTTTT,CSAPARVTGELFF
TRBV5-1,NA,TRBJ2-5,NA,TGCGCCAGCAGCTTGATGCCAGGTGGAGAGACCCAGTACTTC,CASSLMPGGETQYF
TRBV5-1,NA,TRBJ2-1,NA,TGCGCCAGCAGCTTGGCCCCCCCAGGAGGGGATGAGCAGTTCTTC,CASSLAPPGGDEQFF
TRBV5-1,NA,TRBJ2-1,NA,TGCGCCAGCGCGTCGTCAGGCACCGACAATGAGCAGTTCTTC,CASASSGTDNEQFF
TRBV15,NA,TRBJ1-2,few,TGTGCCACCAGCAGAGATACGACCGTTGGCTATGGCTACACCTTC,CATSRDTTVGYGYTF
TRBV28,NA,TRBJ2-7,NA,TGTGCCAGCGGCGGGCTCGCCTACGAGCAGTACTTC,CASGGLAYEQYF
TRBV5-1,TRBD2,TRBJ2-5,few,TGCGCCAGCAGCCGGGGACTAGCGGGGGAACAAGAGACCCAGTACTTC,CASSRGLAGEQETQYF
TRBV30,NA,TRBJ2-6,few,TGTGCCTGGCAGAGAACCAGGGGCGCCCACTCTGGGGCCAACGTCCTGACTTTC,CAWQRTRGAHSGANVLTF
TRBV7-2,NA,TRBJ1-4,many,TGTGCCAGCAGCTTAGGACGGGGGGCTTATGAAAAACTGTTTTTT,CASSLGRGAYEKLFF
TRBV4-2,NA,TRBJ2-7,NA,TGTGCCAGCAGCCAAGATTTAGGGAGGGAGCAGTACTTC,CASSQDLGREQYF
TRBV20-1,TRBD1,TRBJ1-4,few,TGCAGTGCTAGGGGACAGTCTGAAAAACTGTTTTTT,CSARGQSEKLFF
TRBV29-1,TRBD1,TRBJ1-1,NA,TGCAGCGTTGAAAGGGGGCTGACTGAAGCTTTCTTT,CSVERGLTEAFF
TRBV7-2,TRBD2,TRBJ2-3,NA,TGTGCCAGCAGTCCTCGCGGACTAGCGGGGGGTAGCACAGATACGCAGTATTTT,CASSPRGLAGGSTDTQYF
TRBV12-3/TRBV12-4,TRBD1,TRBJ1-2,NA,TGTGCCAGCAGTTTAAGGGGGCGCTATGGCTACACCTTC,CASSLRGRYGYTF
TRBV15,NA,TRBJ1-2,NA,TGTGCCACCAGCAGAGATTGGTCCGGGGGCTACACCTTC,CATSRDWSGGYTF
TRBV7-2,TRBD1,TRBJ2-1,once,TGTGCCAGCACGGAACAGGGGGCGTACGATGAGCAGTTCTTC,CASTEQGAYDEQFF
TRBV24-1,NA,TRBJ2-5,few,TGTGCCACCAGTGATCCGGAGGGGGCGGGTGAGACCCAGTACTTC,CATSDPEGAGETQYF
TRBV12-5,TRBD2,TRBJ2-7,NA,TGTGCTAGTGGGGACTCAACGGGGGGGCCAAGGTACGAGCAGTACTTC,CASGDSTGGPRYEQYF
TRBV6-5,TRBD1,TRBJ1-3,NA,TGTGCCAGCAGTTACTCGAGGGACAGGGGAAACACCATATATTTT,CASSYSRDRGNTIYF
TRBV20-1,NA,TRBJ1-4,NA,TGCAGTGCCCGGGACTTTTTCGAGGCGACTAGTGAAAAACTGTTTTTT,CSARDFFEATSEKLFF
TRBV20-1,TRBD1,TRBJ2-2,NA,TGCAGTGCCCGACAGGGAACCGGGGAGCTGTTTTTT,CSARQGTGELFF
TRBV4-1,NA,TRBJ2-7,NA,TGCGCCAGCAGCCTCCGAGGCCTCGTCTACGAGCAGTACTTC,CASSLRGLVYEQYF
TRBV4-3,TRBD1,TRBJ1-2,NA,TGCGCCAGCACTCCCCAGGACAGGGTAGGCTATGGCTACACCTTC,CASTPQDRVGYGYTF
TRBV29-1,TRBD2,TRBJ2-5,few,TGCAGCGTTGAAGCGGGGGGCCAAGAGACCCAGTACTTC,CSVEAGGQETQYF
TRBV11-2,NA,TRBJ1-1,few,TGTGCCAGCAGCTTTACGAACACTGAAGCTTTCTTT,CASSFTNTEAFF
TRBV29-1,NA,TRBJ2-7,NA,TGCAGCGTTGCCCGGGGAGGCTCCTACGAGCAGTACTTC,CSVARGGSYEQYF
TRBV5-1,NA,TRBJ2-5,few,TGCGCCGGCAGCTTCCCCCCGGGGTCTAGGGAGACCCAGTACTTC,CAGSFPPGSRETQYF
TRBV9,NA,TRBJ1-2,NA,TGTGCCAGCAGCGTTACCGGCGCTGTCTGGGGCAGGGAAGATGGCTACACCTTC,CASSVTGAVWGREDGYTF
TRBV11-2,TRBD2,TRBJ2-7,few,TGTGCCAGCAGCACCAGCATCAGCGGGGGTTCCCCCTACGAGCAGTACTTC,CASSTSISGGSPYEQYF
TRBV6-2/TRBV6-3,NA,TRBJ2-4,few,TGTGCCAGCAGCTCTCAGGAGGTAGCCAAAAACATTCAGTACTTC,CASSSQEVAKNIQYF
TRBV4-2,TRBD1,TRBJ1-2,NA,TGTGCCAGCAGCCAGGATGGACACGGGACAGTCGGCTACACCTTC,CASSQDGHGTVGYTF
TRBV29-1,TRBD1,TRBJ1-1,NA,TGCAGCGTAGAAGGGACAGGGGGTGCGAACACTGAAGCTTTCTTT,CSVEGTGGANTEAFF
TRBV29-1,TRBD1,TRBJ1-3,few,TGCGCCCATTCCCCCGGGACAGCTGGAAACACCATATATTTT,CAHSPGTAGNTIYF
TRBV25-1,NA,TRBJ1-2,NA,TGTGCCAGCAGTGAGCGTGGTGGCTACACCTTC,CASSERGGYTF
TRBV12-3/TRBV12-4,NA,TRBJ2-3,NA,TGTGCCAGCCTTTTGGGAGGCACAGATACGCAGTATTTT,CASLLGGTDTQYF
TRBV9,NA,TRBJ2-2,few,TGTGCCAGCAGCGTCCGGGCGAACACCGGGGAGCTGTTTTTT,CASSVRANTGELFF
TRBV7-8,NA,TRBJ2-3,NA,TGTGCCAGCACCCGCCCTACCGTAGATACGCAGTATTTT,CASTRPTVDTQYF
TRBV12-3/TRBV12-4,TRBD1,TRBJ1-3,few,TGTGCCAGCAGTTTATCAGGGGGCAATGGAAACACCATATATTTT,CASSLSGGNGNTIYF
TRBV4-3,NA,TRBJ2-3,many,TGCGCCAGCAGCCAATCGACCGGGACTTGGGGCAGAGATACGCAGTATTTT,CASSQSTGTWGRDTQYF
TRBV20-1,TRBD1,TRBJ1-4,NA,TGCAGTGCTAGAGTACCCCCCGGACAGGGGGGTGAAAAACTGTTTTTT,CSARVPPGQGGEKLFF
TRBV4-3,TRBD1,TRBJ1-1,NA,TGCGCCAGCAGCCTTAAGGGACAGTCCTTTTACCCAGCTTTCTTT,CASSLKGQSFYPAFF
TRBV6-5,TRBD1,TRBJ1-3,few,TGTGCCAGCCCGGGACAGGGGGAAAACACCATATATTTT,CASPGQGENTIYF
TRBV12-3/TRBV12-4,TRBD2,TRBJ2-1,NA,TGTGCCAGCAGTTTGGGCAGCGGGGGGGCCGTTGAGCAGTTCTTC,CASSLGSGGAVEQFF
TRBV7-3,TRBD2,TRBJ2-1,NA,TGTGCCAGCAGCTTAACGGGCGGGGGGGCTAATCGGCAGTTCTTC,CASSLTGGGANRQFF